Presented here are 22 T cell receptor beta chains from one specimen sequenced in a study of blood T cell repertoires in COVID-19. Sequenced by immunoSEQ multiplex PCR; TCRdb stores in-frame clones only, minus some. The sample lists roughly 250,000 clones; roughly four fifths were seen once. Sequencing used peripheral blood. These receptor sequences come from a person aged 70 to 80 with COVID-19, enrolled during active disease.

The chain couples TRBV4-1 to TRBJ1-4, with no clear D. Trimming took 2 bases from V and 3 from J, leaving 16 bases between them. The CDR3 covers 17 residues. Per the germline V gene, CDR1 is MGHRA and CDR2 is YSYEKL. CDR3 nucleotide sequence: TGCGCCAGCAGCCAAACCCACATGAGGGCCCCTAATGAAAAACTGTTTTTT. The encoded protein is CASSQTHMRAPNEKLFF.

V is TRBV9 and J is TRBJ2-1; D perhaps matches TRBD1 (5 bases). CDR1 is SGDLS and CDR2 is YYNGEE in the germline V gene. The CDR3 covers 15 residues. The ends were cut back, 5 bases at V and 0 bases at J, with 12 bases in the middle. CDR3 DNA sequence: TGTGCCAGCAGTCAAGACAGCCTCTCCTACAATGAGCAGTTCTTC. This gives the protein CASSQDSLSYNEQFF.

This chain joins TRBV2 and TRBJ2-3; a weak D match, TRBD1 (6 bases). V was cut by 10 bases and J by 2 bases, with 13 bases left in between. Germline assignment: CDR1 SNHLY and CDR2 FYNNEI. The CDR3 sequence is 13 residues long. The CDR3 here is CAIQGLSTDTQYF. CDR3 coding DNA: TGTGCCATCCAGGGGTTATCCACAGATACGCAGTATTTT.

The chain couples TRBV29-1 to TRBJ2-3; 11 nucleotides agree with TRBD2. The CDR3 runs 15 residues. Trimming removed 5 bases from V and 4 bases from J; junction bases left unmatched: 8. The V gene's germline CDR1 is SQVTM and CDR2 ANQGSEA. The CDR3 region is CSVRSSGRESDTQYF. The CDR3 nucleotides read TGCAGCGTTCGGAGTAGCGGGAGGGAATCAGATACGCAGTATTTT.

The chain combines TRBV28 with TRBJ2-7, with 9 bases aligning to TRBD1. The CDR3 contains 14 residues. From germline, CDR1 is MDHEN and CDR2 SYDVKM. Trimming at V came to 6 bases and at J to 4 bases, leaving 7 bases not matched to a gene. The CDR3 sequence is CASSPGQGTYEQYF. CDR3 nucleotide sequence: TGTGCCAGCAGCCCGGGACAGGGAACGTACGAGCAGTACTTC.

The chain combines TRBV5-1 with TRBJ2-7; 7 bases fit TRBD2. V lost 0 bases to trimming and J lost 10 bases; unmatched junction nucleotides: 16. The CDR3 totals 16 residues. The germline CDR1 and CDR2 sequences are SGHRS and YFSETQ. CDR3 nucleotide sequence: TGCGCCAGCAGCTTGGCCCAAGGGCAGGGTCGGGGGGTCCAGTACTTC. Amino acid sequence: CASSLAQGQGRGVQYF.

The chain links TRBV5-1 to TRBJ2-4, with 9 positions matching TRBD1. Germline assignment: CDR1 SGHRS and CDR2 YFSETQ. CDR3 length equals 17 residues. V was pared by 8 bases and J by 0 bases, with 12 bases of the junction left unmatched. For the CDR3, the DNA is TGCGCCAGTAGGACAGGGGTCCCTCCGATAGCCAAAAACATTCAGTACTTC. Translated, it gives CASRTGVPPIAKNIQYF. Complete variable domain (other parts from reference TRBV5-1 and TRBJ2-4): KAGVTQTPRYLIKTRGQQVTLSCSPISGHRSVSWYQQTPGQGLQFLFEYFSETQRNKGNFPGRFSGRQFSNSRSEMNVSTLELGDSALYLCASRTGVPPIAKNIQYFGAGTRLSVL.

As for this clone: Germline and junction disagree at one end, which may indicate a read error. The chain recombines TRBV9 with TRBJ2-7; 10 bases fit TRBD2. The CDR3 extends over 15 amino acids. CDR1 is SGDLS and CDR2 is YYNGEE in the germline V gene. Written as DNA, the CDR3 is TGTGCCAGCAGCGTTTCTAGCGGGAGTTCCTCCGAGCAGTACTTC. Residues: CASSVSSGSSSEQYF.

The chain carries TRBV4-3 and TRBJ1-2, with TRBD1 as a possible D gene (6 bases). CDR3 length equals 14 residues. With 3 bases removed from V and 7 bases from J, the gap between germline ends came to 15 bases. Germline loops: CDR1 LGHNA, CDR2 YSLEER. CDR3: CASSHTQGSGGYTF. The DNA for the CDR3 is TGCGCCAGCAGCCACACACAGGGTTCGGGTGGCTACACCTTC.

The rearrangement uses TRBV6-6 and TRBJ1-1; D unresolved. Germline lookup yields CDR1 MNHNY and CDR2 SVGAGI (reference sequence). V gave up 4 bases and J gave up 8 bases, with 11 bases separating them. CDR3 length equals 12 residues. The DNA of the CDR3 is TGTGCCAGCAGTTCCGCCGGTCGGGAAGCTTTCTTT. The encoded protein is CASSSAGREAFF.

The chain is built from TRBV10-3 and TRBJ1-5; possible D gene TRBD1, 5 bases. Between the trimmed V and J ends, which lost 8 bases and 0 bases, there was a span of 8 bases. The CDR3 length is 13 residues. The germline CDR1 and CDR2 sequences are ENHRY and SYGVKD. This CDR3 reads CAIGGDSNQPQHF. The CDR3 DNA sequence: TGTGCCATCGGGGGGGATAGCAATCAGCCCCAGCATTTT.

The chain links TRBV7-9 to TRBJ2-7; 12 bases line up with TRBD1. The V segment lost 3 bases and the J segment 4 bases; nucleotides outside the gene matches: 4. CDR3 length: 15 amino acids. From germline, CDR1 is SEHNR and CDR2 FQNEAQ (reference sequence). The CDR3 loop is CASSFSGQGAYEQYF. DNA of the CDR3: TGTGCCAGCAGCTTTTCGGGACAGGGGGCATACGAGCAGTACTTC.

The chain has TRBV28 and TRBJ1-2; D gene unclear. The germline CDR1 and CDR2 sequences are MDHEN and SYDVKM. CDR3 size: 12 residues. Trimming left V 7 bases short and J 3 bases short, with 9 bases between. DNA of the CDR3: TGTGCCAGCACCTCACTGGACTATGGCTACACCTTC. This sequence encodes CASTSLDYGYTF.

The rearrangement uses TRBV7-6 and TRBJ1-6; D is unclear. Germline V CDR1 and CDR2: SGHVS, FNYEAQ. There are 15 residues in the CDR3. V lost 2 bases, J lost 10 bases, and 15 bases lay in between. The CDR3 loop is CASSLIGEGSSPLHF. The CDR3 region has the DNA TGTGCCAGCAGCTTAATAGGTGAGGGCAGCTCACCCCTCCACTTT.

The chain links TRBV5-1 to TRBJ2-1, with a weak D call TRBD2 (6 bases). The CDR3 length is 15 residues. V was pared by 4 bases and J by 6 bases, with 17 bases between. CDR1 and CDR2 (germline): SGHRS, YFSETQ. As DNA, the CDR3 is TGCGCCAGCAGCCGCGTGGGACTCCTCAGCAATGAGCAGTTCTTC. As protein: CASSRVGLLSNEQFF.

The chain combines TRBV7-9 with TRBJ2-2; D ambiguous. With 3 bases removed from V and 0 bases from J, the gap between germline ends came to 11 bases. In germline, CDR1 is SEHNR, CDR2 FQNEAQ (reference sequence). This CDR3 is 16 amino acids long. The CDR3 sequence: CASSFLGSPNTGELFF. The DNA of the CDR3 is TGTGCCAGCAGCTTCTTGGGCAGCCCGAACACCGGGGAGCTGTTTTTT.

The chain couples TRBV24-1 to TRBJ1-2; D is uncertain. Trimming cost V 5 bases and J 2 bases, with 11 bases left between them. There are 14 residues in the CDR3. CDR1 is KGHDR, CDR2 SFDVKD, per germline. Here the CDR3 DNA reads TGTGCCACCAGTGCCCCACAGCCCAACTATGGCTACACCTTC. It translates to CATSAPQPNYGYTF.

The gene calls are TRBV19 and TRBJ1-4; 10 nucleotides agree with TRBD1. CDR1 and CDR2 from the germline V gene are LNHDA and SQIVND (reference sequence). Germline trimming cut 5 bases from V and 8 bases from J; bases unmatched to any gene: 11. There are 16 residues in the CDR3. CDR3 sequence reads: CASSPTFWDRGEKLFF. DNA for the CDR3: TGTGCCAGTAGTCCAACATTCTGGGACAGGGGCGAAAAACTGTTTTTT.

The chain carries TRBV3-1 (or the pseudogene TRBV3-2) and TRBJ2-1, with 7 nucleotides matching TRBD2. From germline, CDR1 is LGHDT and CDR2 YNNKEL (reference sequence). V was clipped by 2 bases and J by 9 bases; unmatched bases: 7. This CDR3 contains 14 residues. The CDR3 bases are TGTGCCAGCAGCCAATACCTAGCGGTGGGTGAGCAGTTCTTC. Protein product: CASSQYLAVGEQFF.

This clone was counted at least ten times. The sample has other DNA sequences that encode this CDR3 too. V usage is TRBV6-5 and J usage is TRBJ2-7; 13 bases line up with TRBD2. V trimming: 5 bases; J trimming: 4 bases; junction bases outside the gene matches: 2. Germline assignment: CDR1 MNHEY and CDR2 SVGAGI. CDR3 length: 14 amino acids. CDR3 in DNA: TGTGCCAGCAGTCGGACTAGCGGGGGTTACGAGCAGTACTTC. This translates into CASSRTSGGYEQYF.

This chain links TRBV5-4 with TRBJ2-1; possibly TRBD2 for D (7 bases). The germline V gene has CDR1 SGHNT and CDR2 YYREEE (reference sequence). V lost 4 bases to trimming and J lost 5 bases, with 16 bases between them. The CDR3 is 15 amino acids. The CDR3 DNA follows: TGTGCCAGCAGCCGCCGGGGGGCAGGTAACAATGAGCAGTTCTTC. Encoded protein: CASSRRGAGNNEQFF.

This chain connects TRBV9 to TRBJ1-2; D unclear. The CDR3 runs to 12 residues. The germline V gene has CDR1 SGDLS and CDR2 YYNGEE. V lost 0 bases, J lost 7 bases, and 7 bases lay in between. The CDR3 here is CASSVAGRGYTF. The CDR3 nucleotides are TGTGCCAGCAGCGTAGCGGGTCGTGGCTACACCTTC.